The 5 T cell receptor beta chains listed next were all sequenced from one sample in a study of blood T cells in healthy people across ages. PCR was performed a second time for 7 to 11 cycles using a sample-barcoded 5' primer and a J-beta primer mix. MiXCR, applied by TCRdb to the 5' RACE reads, yields one record per CDR3 protein. The data contain over 1,500,000 distinct CDR3 sequences, around half of them singletons. Specimen: blood. The receptor set was obtained from a woman aged 40 to 50 in good health.

J is TRBJ2-3 and V is TRBV5-1, with D possibly matching TRBD1 (5 bases). The CDR3 is 14 residues long. Germline-derived CDR1 and CDR2 are SGHRS and YFSETQ. Trimming stripped 0 bases from V and 4 bases from J, with 9 bases between. This CDR3 reads CASSLGRVSDTQYF. The CDR3 DNA reads as TGCGCCAGCAGCTTGGGCAGGGTTTCAGATACGCAGTATTTT.

The CDR3 DNA sequence: TGCAGCGTTGGGAAGGGGACGGCTAACTATGGCTACACCTTC. Translation gives CSVGKGTANYGYTF. The chain couples TRBV29-1 to TRBJ1-2, with D possibly TRBD1 on 5 matching bases. Looked up from germline, CDR1 is SQVTM and CDR2 is ANQGSEA. The CDR3 runs 14 residues. With 4 bases removed from V and 0 bases from J, the gap between germline ends came to 12 bases.

This clonotype was observed a handful of times. The gene calls are TRBV7-2 and TRBJ1-6; tentative D call: TRBD1 (5 bases). Trimming shortened V by 3 bases and J by 7 bases, and 13 bases separated the two germline ends. This CDR3 spans 15 amino acids. Germline values: CDR1 SGHTA, CDR2 FQGNSA. The CDR3 sequence: CASSFSGTSNSPLHF. The CDR3 bases are TGTGCCAGCAGCTTCTCCGGGACGAGCAATTCACCCCTCCACTTT.

This clonotype has only one observation. The chain has TRBV5-1 and TRBJ1-2; 9 bases line up with TRBD1. The V gene's germline CDR1 is SGHRS and CDR2 YFSETQ. This CDR3 comprises 14 residues. Germline trimming cut 4 bases from V and 6 bases from J; bases unmatched to any gene: 7. CDR3 in amino acids: CASSPGQGTNGYTF. In DNA form, the CDR3 reads TGCGCCAGCAGCCCAGGACAGGGGACAAATGGCTACACCTTC. The full variable domain, in which reference TRBV5-1 and TRBJ1-2 provide the parts outside the CDR3, is KAGVTQTPRYLIKTRGQQVTLSCSPISGHRSVSWYQQTPGQGLQFLFEYFSETQRNKGNFPGRFSGRQFSNSRSEMNVSTLELGDSALYLCASSPGQGTNGYTFGSGTRLTVV.

This clonotype was recorded only once. J is TRBJ1-5 and V is TRBV28; D is possibly TRBD1 (6 bases). V was clipped by 4 bases and J by 1 base, with 17 bases between them. CDR1 MDHEN and CDR2 SYDVKM come from the germline V gene. The CDR3 totals 17 residues. The DNA of the CDR3 is TGTGCCAGCAGTTCAACCCGAACAGGGCTGAGCAATCAGCCCCAGCATTTT. This codes for CASSSTRTGLSNQPQHF.